Shown below are 21 T cell receptor beta chains from a single sample sequenced in a study of blood T cell repertoires in COVID-19. TCRdb keeps only in-frame clones here, not all; method: immunoSEQ multiplex PCR. The table records 300,000 to 350,000 clones, approximately 92% of them present only once. Sequences were obtained from peripheral blood. These receptors were collected from a woman between 25 and 40 years old with COVID-19, enrolled during active disease.

The chain couples TRBV27 to TRBJ1-4; D perhaps matches TRBD1 (6 bases). Germline V CDR1 and CDR2: MNHEY, SMNVEV (reference sequence). The CDR3 contains 15 residues. V shed 6 bases and J shed 0 bases, with 11 bases lying between them. The chain's CDR3 is CASRKQGATNEKLFF. Here the CDR3 DNA reads TGTGCCAGCAGAAAACAGGGTGCAACTAATGAAAAACTGTTTTTT.

The chain recombines TRBV7-9 with TRBJ2-7, with TRBD2 identical over 13 bases. The CDR3 length is 15 residues. Germline V gene lookup returns CDR1 SEHNR and CDR2 FQNEAQ (reference sequence). The trim removed 1 base at V and 4 bases at J, leaving 1 base unmatched. The CDR3 DNA is TGTGCCAGCAGCTTAGGACTAGCGGGAGGTTACGAGCAGTACTTC. Translating it yields CASSLGLAGGYEQYF.

The chain carries TRBV18 and TRBJ2-3; the match to TRBD1 covers 7 bases. Losses at the gene ends were 6 bases for V and 1 base for J; bases not matched to a gene: 10. Germline-derived CDR1 and CDR2 are KGHSH and LQKENI. This CDR3 is 16 amino acids long. CDR3 DNA sequence: TGTGCCAGCTCGGCAAGGGGGCAATCTGGCACAGATACGCAGTATTTT. This sequence encodes CASSARGQSGTDTQYF.

J is TRBJ1-1 and V is TRBV6-5; D is ambiguous. This CDR3 comprises 15 residues. The germline V gene has CDR1 MNHEY and CDR2 SVGAGI. Trimming cost V 0 bases and J 1 base, with 9 bases left between them. The CDR3 DNA reads as TGTGCCAGCAGTTACTCGGGCCCAGCGAACACTGAAGCTTTCTTT. Translated, it gives CASSYSGPANTEAFF.

CDR3 sequence reads: CASSGDRGLETQYF. The CDR3 region has the DNA TGTGCCAGCAGTGGGGACAGGGGGCTGGAGACCCAGTACTTC. This chain uses TRBV2 with TRBJ2-5; 12 bases match TRBD1. V shed 4 bases and J 5 bases; nucleotides not matched to a gene: 2. Germline CDR1 reads SNHLY; CDR2 reads FYNNEI. The CDR3 contains 14 residues.

The chain uses TRBV24-1 and TRBJ2-1; 9 positions agree with TRBD2. The germline CDR1 and CDR2 sequences are KGHDR and SFDVKD. The V and J ends lost 3 bases and 1 base, in that order; junction bases with no gene match: 3. The CDR3 is made up of 16 amino acids. CDR3 bases: TGTGCCACCAGTGATCGGACTAGCGCTTCCTACAATGAGCAGTTCTTC. Translated, it gives CATSDRTSASYNEQFF.

A note on this clone: Within the sample, other DNA sequences also encode this same CDR3. The chain couples TRBV6-5 to TRBJ2-3; 11 nucleotides agree with TRBD2. CDR1 is MNHEY and CDR2 is SVGAGI in the germline V gene. J was trimmed by 3 bases and V by 6 bases; bases with no gene match: 5. The CDR3 is 15 residues long. For the CDR3, the DNA is TGTGCCAGCAGCCTAGCGGGAGGAGGGACAGATACGCAGTATTTT. Protein: CASSLAGGGTDTQYF.

The rearrangement links TRBV10-3 to TRBJ2-1; D is perhaps TRBD1 (5 bases). The germline V and J ends were trimmed by 11 bases and 6 bases, with 14 bases remaining between them. CDR3 length: 12 residues. Germline CDR1 is ENHRY and CDR2 is SYGVKD. DNA of the CDR3: TGTGCCTCCGGTGGACATTTCAATGAGCAGTTCTTC. Protein: CASGGHFNEQFF.

The gene calls are TRBV5-8 and TRBJ2-2; possibly TRBD1 for D (6 bases). Germline V lookup: CDR1 SGHTS, CDR2 YDEGEE. The CDR3 loop spans 14 amino acids. V was clipped by 2 bases and J by 8 bases, with 13 bases between them. Here the CDR3 DNA reads TGTGCCAGCAGCTTCGACAGGCGGGCGGGGGAGCTGTTTTTT. Protein: CASSFDRRAGELFF.

The V gene is TRBV28, the J gene TRBJ2-3; the D is unclear. The ends were cut back, 4 bases at V and 5 bases at J, with 10 bases in the middle. CDR1 is MDHEN, CDR2 SYDVKM, per germline. The CDR3 has 13 residues. The chain's CDR3 is CASSSPQEDTQYF. The DNA for the CDR3 is TGTGCCAGCAGTTCCCCGCAGGAAGATACGCAGTATTTT.

The chain has TRBV4-3 and TRBJ1-3, with D possibly TRBD1 on 6 matching bases. V lost 7 bases and J lost 4, with 17 bases in between. Germline CDR1 is LGHNA and CDR2 is YSLEER. The CDR3 has 15 residues. The CDR3 DNA reads TGCGCCAGCACTCCAGGTGGGGGCTCGGGAAACACCATATATTTT. This codes for CASTPGGGSGNTIYF.

Notes on this clone: This sample includes further DNA sequences coding for the same CDR3. This chain connects TRBV28 to TRBJ1-1; 10 nucleotides align to TRBD1. Germline CDR1 and CDR2: MDHEN and SYDVKM. The V and J ends lost 5 bases and 4 bases, in that order; junction bases with no gene match: 4. The CDR3 is 14 amino acids. The CDR3 here is CASSPGQGSTEAFF. In DNA form, the CDR3 reads TGTGCCAGCAGTCCGGGACAGGGGAGCACTGAAGCTTTCTTT.

The J gene is TRBJ2-7, the V gene TRBV5-1; 11 bases align to TRBD2. Germline values: CDR1 SGHRS, CDR2 YFSETQ. V lost 5 bases, J lost 6 bases, and 7 bases stayed unmatched. The CDR3 has 14 residues. CDR3 protein: CASSPLAGGREQYF. The CDR3 coding sequence is TGCGCCAGCAGTCCCTTAGCGGGAGGGCGCGAGCAGTACTTC.

DNA of the CDR3: TGCGCCAGCAGCTGGGGACAGGGGGCACGATACGAGCAGTACTTC. The encoded protein is CASSWGQGARYEQYF. The rearrangement links TRBV5-1 to TRBJ2-7; 12 bases align to TRBD1. In germline, CDR1 is SGHRS, CDR2 YFSETQ. This CDR3 is built from 15 residues. V was pared by 3 bases and J by 4 bases, with 5 bases of the junction left unmatched.

The chain uses TRBV7-2 and TRBJ1-5, with D perhaps TRBD1 (5 bases). The CDR3 spans 16 residues. Germline lookup yields CDR1 SGHTA and CDR2 FQGNSA. Trimming shortened V by 5 bases and J by 0 bases, and 14 bases separated the two germline ends. The CDR3 sequence is CASSPADRASNQPQHF. For the CDR3, the DNA is TGTGCCAGCAGCCCGGCTGACAGAGCTAGCAATCAGCCCCAGCATTTT.

DNA of the CDR3: TGTGCCAGCAGTCCAGCAGACAGGCCAGCCGGGGATTCACCCCTCCACTTT. Residues: CASSPADRPAGDSPLHF. The rearrangement joins TRBV28 to TRBJ1-6; D perhaps matches TRBD1 (6 bases). CDR3 length: 17 residues. Per germline, CDR1 MDHEN and CDR2 SYDVKM. Trimming took 5 bases from V and 8 from J, leaving 22 bases between them.

The rearrangement uses TRBV5-1 and TRBJ2-3, with D tentatively TRBD2 (6 bases). Per the germline V gene, CDR1 is SGHRS and CDR2 is YFSETQ. This CDR3 is built from 18 residues. V shed 4 bases and J shed 0 bases, with 21 bases lying between them. The CDR3 here is CASSLGLASPPSTDTQYF. CDR3 sequence (DNA): TGCGCCAGCAGCCTAGGGCTAGCGAGCCCTCCCAGCACAGATACGCAGTATTTT. Variable domain in full (rest from reference TRBV5-1 and TRBJ2-3): KAGVTQTPRYLIKTRGQQVTLSCSPISGHRSVSWYQQTPGQGLQFLFEYFSETQRNKGNFPGRFSGRQFSNSRSEMNVSTLELGDSALYLCASSLGLASPPSTDTQYFGPGTRLTVL.

With regard to this clone: The same CDR3 is also encoded by other DNA sequences in this sample. The gene calls are TRBV30 and TRBJ1-1; D is possibly TRBD1 (5 bases). Trimming removed 4 bases from V and 4 bases from J, with 10 bases in between. The CDR3 contains 12 residues. CDR1 GTSNPN and CDR2 SVGIG come from the germline V gene (reference sequence). The CDR3 nucleotides are TGTGCCTGGACTAGGGGCGGCACTGAAGCTTTCTTT. Amino acids: CAWTRGGTEAFF. Looking up the rest from reference TRBV30 and TRBJ1-1 gives the full variable domain: SQTIHQWPATLVQPVGSPLSLECTVEGTSNPNLYWYRQAAGRGLQLLFYSVGIGQISSEVPQNLSASRPQDRQFILSSKKLLLSDSGFYLCAWTRGGTEAFFGQGTRLTVV.

The chain joins TRBV6-5 to TRBJ1-6; TRBD1 aligns across 9 bases. The CDR3 consists of 14 residues. Germline values: CDR1 MNHEY, CDR2 SVGAGI. Trimming at V came to 2 bases and at J to 10 bases, leaving 3 bases not matched to a gene. CDR3 DNA: TGTGCCAGCAGTTACGGGACAGGGTGGTCACCCCTCCACTTT. This gives the protein CASSYGTGWSPLHF.

This clone was picked up a small number of times. The chain links TRBV19 to TRBJ2-7; possible D gene TRBD2, 6 bases. The germline V and J ends were trimmed by 3 bases and 4 bases, with 19 bases remaining between them. Germline CDR1 and CDR2: LNHDA and SQIVND (reference sequence). The CDR3 spans 16 residues. The CDR3 loop is CASSIGPGSSPYEQYF. The CDR3 nucleotides read TGTGCCAGTAGTATCGGCCCCGGGAGTAGCCCTTACGAGCAGTACTTC.

This chain links TRBV6-4 with TRBJ2-7; 10 positions match TRBD2. Trimming at V came to 2 bases and at J to 3 bases, leaving 4 bases not matched to a gene. From germline, CDR1 is MRHNA and CDR2 SNTAGT. CDR3 length equals 15 residues. The CDR3 loop reads CASSDQPSGSYEQYF. CDR3 DNA sequence: TGTGCCAGCAGTGACCAGCCTAGCGGGAGCTACGAGCAGTACTTC.